This T cell receptor beta chain originates from a study of cytomegalovirus exposure and HLA in healthy donors. Germline CDR1 is SGHAT and CDR2 is FQNNGV. V lost 1 base and J lost 6; bases outside the gene matches: 7. CDR3 length equals 17 residues. The data were produced by immunoSEQ multiplex PCR, yet TCRdb's version contains in-frame clones alone and is incomplete. The table lists fewer than 250,000 clones, roughly 89% of them singletons, with 2.6% in the top ten. This receptor was identified in a man aged 18 to 30 in good health and CMV-seronegative. This rearrangement joins TRBV11-2 to TRBJ2-3; TRBD2 matches at 13 bases. Source material: PBMCs. The CDR3 coding sequence is TGTGCCAGCAGCTTAGGGACTAGCGGGAGCTATTTGGATACGCAGTATTTT. The encoded protein is CASSLGTSGSYLDTQYF.